Listed below are T cell receptor beta chains from one sample, sequenced in a study of blood T cell repertoires in COVID-19. The table came from immunoSEQ multiplex PCR; TCRdb's copy has only in-frame clones and leaves some out. The data show tens of thousands of clones, approximately 85% seen once. Input material: peripheral blood. These receptors were collected from a human donor in a cohort sampled during active COVID-19. Each CDR3 is given with its conserved first and last residue. A D gene is named only where the DNA matches it firmly. Where a row states a size, it is once, few, many or the class of an expanded clone; other rows omit it.

cdr3_nt cdr3_aa j_call d_call v_call clone_size
TGTGCCATCAGTCAATACAGGGGGGACGAGCAGTACTTC CAISQYRGDEQYF TRBJ2-7 TRBD1 TRBV10-3 .
TGTGCCAGCCGCAGCGGCTTGGGCTCCTACGAGCAGTACTTC CASRSGLGSYEQYF TRBJ2-7 . TRBV7-2 .
TGCAGCGTCCGACAGGTTATGAACACTGAAGCTTTCTTT CSVRQVMNTEAFF TRBJ1-1 . TRBV29-1 few
TGTGCTAGTGGGCTCGGGGGGACTGAAGCTTTCTTT CASGLGGTEAFF TRBJ1-1 . TRBV12-5 few
TGCGCCAGCAACCAAGATCTCGGTCCGTACGAGCAGTACTTC CASNQDLGPYEQYF TRBJ2-7 . TRBV4-3 .
TGCAGCGTTGAATTGGGAACTAGCGGGAGACAAGAGCAGTACTTC CSVELGTSGRQEQYF TRBJ2-7 TRBD2 TRBV29-1 .
TGTGCCAGCAGGGAAGCGGGAGCGGCCTACGAGCAGTACTTC CASREAGAAYEQYF TRBJ2-7 TRBD2 TRBV2 .
TGTGCCATCAGTGGTGGGCGATACGAGCAGTACTTC CAISGGRYEQYF TRBJ2-7 . TRBV10-3 .
TGTGCCAGCAGTTACAGGGGTTTTGGTGAAGCTTTCTTT CASSYRGFGEAFF TRBJ1-1 . TRBV6-2/TRBV6-3 .
TGCGCCAGCAGTGAGTCTGCGGGACTCGCCTACGAGCAGTACTTC CASSESAGLAYEQYF TRBJ2-7 . TRBV10-2 .
TGTGCCAGCAGCCCGCTCTTTCGCGGGCCCCGTGAGCAGTACTTC CASSPLFRGPREQYF TRBJ2-7 . TRBV7-6 medium-sized
TGTGCTAGTGGTTTGGTTAGACAGGGTATGAACACTGAAGCTTTCTTT CASGLVRQGMNTEAFF TRBJ1-1 TRBD1 TRBV12-5 .
TGTGCCAGCAGCTCGACAGGGGGCCTCAATGAGCAGTTCTTC CASSSTGGLNEQFF TRBJ2-1 TRBD1 TRBV7-9 once
TGTGCCAGCAGCTTAGATTGGGGTCTAGCGGGAGCTGAATACGAGCAGTACTTC CASSLDWGLAGAEYEQYF TRBJ2-7 TRBD2 TRBV7-8 .
TGTGCCTGGAGTGTACAGGGGGTAAACACCATATATTTT CAWSVQGVNTIYF TRBJ1-3 TRBD1 TRBV30 .
TGTGCCAGCAGTACCACCGGGACAGGGGGCGGTGATGGCTACACCTTC CASSTTGTGGGDGYTF TRBJ1-2 TRBD1 TRBV6-2/TRBV6-3 .
TGTGCCAGCAGCCTGCCGACACATGGCTACACCTTC CASSLPTHGYTF TRBJ1-2 . TRBV5-8 .
TGTGCCAGCAGCTCCCTGGGGCGGCTGGCGCAGTATTTT CASSSLGRLAQYF TRBJ2-3 . TRBV7-3 .
TGTGCCAGCACTGGTGGGACTAGCGGGAGAGGCGAGCAGTTCTTC CASTGGTSGRGEQFF TRBJ2-1 TRBD2 TRBV5-4 .
TGTGCCAGCAGCTTTACTCCCGGGACAGGGGTTTTCTACGAGCAGTACTTC CASSFTPGTGVFYEQYF TRBJ2-7 TRBD1 TRBV7-8 .
TGTGCCAGCAGCTTGAGGGGACTAGCGGTTCAGTACTTC CASSLRGLAVQYF TRBJ2-7 TRBD2 TRBV5-6 .
TGTGCCAGCAGATCGGACAGGGGGGGCCCTGAAGCTTTCTTT CASRSDRGGPEAFF TRBJ1-1 TRBD1 TRBV2 once
TGTGCCAGCAGCTCACCGGGACATCCTGGAGCTAACTATGGCTACACCTTC CASSSPGHPGANYGYTF TRBJ1-2 . TRBV21-1 .
TGTGCCAGCTCAGAAGGACAGGGAGCCTTTGGAAACACCATATATTTT CASSEGQGAFGNTIYF TRBJ1-3 TRBD1 TRBV18 .
TGTGCCAGCCGCCTCAGGGGGGACACTGAAGCTTTCTTT CASRLRGDTEAFF TRBJ1-1 TRBD1 TRBV11-2 few
TGTGCCAGCACCTTTACGAGCGGGGGCTCCGAGCAGTACTTC CASTFTSGGSEQYF TRBJ2-7 TRBD2 TRBV11-2 .
TGTGCCAGCAGCTTAACGGGCAGAGATCAGCCCCAGCATTTT CASSLTGRDQPQHF TRBJ1-5 . TRBV7-3 .
TGTGCCAGCTCATCCACAGGATCTGGGGCCAACGTCCTGACTTTC CASSSTGSGANVLTF TRBJ2-6 . TRBV18 .
TGTGCCAGCAGCGGGACTAGCGCCTACGAGCAGTACTTC CASSGTSAYEQYF TRBJ2-7 TRBD2 TRBV7-9 .
TGCGCCAGCAGCCAAGGGGCCACCCTGTACGAGCAGTACTTC CASSQGATLYEQYF TRBJ2-7 . TRBV4-3 .
TGTGCCAGCAGCTTAGAAGCGGCCCGAGCAGGCTACACCTTC CASSLEAARAGYTF TRBJ1-2 . TRBV7-8 .
TGTGCTAGTGGTTTTTCCGGGACAGGGACCCCCGGGGAGCTGTTTTTT CASGFSGTGTPGELFF TRBJ2-2 TRBD1 TRBV12-5 .
TGCGCCAGCAGCGGCGGGCTAGGCACCTACGAGCAGTACTTC CASSGGLGTYEQYF TRBJ2-7 . TRBV5-1 .
TGCGCCAGCAGCATAAGGGGTTTTCGTGGCACAGATACGCAGTATTTT CASSIRGFRGTDTQYF TRBJ2-3 . TRBV5-1 .
TGTGCCAGCAGCCCATCGCAACAGGGGGCTGGGGCCAACGTCCTGACTTTC CASSPSQQGAGANVLTF TRBJ2-6 TRBD1 TRBV4-2 .
TGTGCCAGCTCGACTAGCGGTAGCTCCTACGAGCAGTACTTC CASSTSGSSYEQYF TRBJ2-7 TRBD2 TRBV18 .
TGTGCCAGCAGCTTACTGCAGGGGCGCGATCGTGATACGCAGTATTTT CASSLLQGRDRDTQYF TRBJ2-3 . TRBV7-8 .
TGTGCCAGCCTAAGGGACAGGGGAAAAGGAAACACCATATATTTT CASLRDRGKGNTIYF TRBJ1-3 TRBD1 TRBV13 .
TGCGCCAGCAGCCTTGGCTTCGGGGGGTCGGATCAGCCCCAGCATTTT CASSLGFGGSDQPQHF TRBJ1-5 . TRBV5-1 .
TGTGCCAGCAGCTTAACGGGGGAAGAGACCCAGTACTTC CASSLTGEETQYF TRBJ2-5 . TRBV11-1 .
TGTGCCAGCAGCTTCCAGCGGGGGGGCCAAAGGCAGTTCTTC CASSFQRGGQRQFF TRBJ2-1 TRBD2 TRBV7-3 .
TGTGCCAGCAGCTTCGGACAGGGGACGGAGACCCAGTACTTC CASSFGQGTETQYF TRBJ2-5 TRBD1 TRBV7-2 .
TGTGCCGACCCGACAGGGACGGCCGGAAACACCATATATTTT CADPTGTAGNTIYF TRBJ1-3 . TRBV21-1 .
TGTGCCAGCAGCTTAGGGACAGGGGTGACAGATACGCAGTATTTT CASSLGTGVTDTQYF TRBJ2-3 TRBD1 TRBV7-9 .
TGTGCCAGTACGGGACAGGGCGCCGGGGAGCTGTTTTTT CASTGQGAGELFF TRBJ2-2 TRBD1 TRBV19 .
TGTGCCAGCAGCGTAGGAACTCCCTATGGCTACACCTTC CASSVGTPYGYTF TRBJ1-2 . TRBV9 .
TGTGCCAGCAGCCGATACTTTGAGGGTGAAGCTTTCTTT CASSRYFEGEAFF TRBJ1-1 . TRBV6-6 .
TGTGCCAGTAGTATCGGACAGTCTAATTCATCCCTCCACTTT CASSIGQSNSSLHF TRBJ1-6 . TRBV19 .
TGCGCCAGCAGCTTGATCTCTGGGAGCCCTGCTAACTATGGCTACACCTTC CASSLISGSPANYGYTF TRBJ1-2 . TRBV5-1 .
TGTGCCAGCAGCTTGGAGCAGGGGGCATCAGGCTACACCTTC CASSLEQGASGYTF TRBJ1-2 TRBD1 TRBV5-5 .
TGTGCCAGTAGTATATGGAGTAAAGCAGGGGTGGTTGGTGAAAAACTGTTTTTT CASSIWSKAGVVGEKLFF TRBJ1-4 . TRBV19 .
TGTGCCAGCCCCCCCCCGATAGACAGGGTTGAGGTAGAAGATGGCTACACCTTC CASPPPIDRVEVEDGYTF TRBJ1-2 TRBD1 TRBV27 once
TGTGCCAGTAGTATACTGGGACAGGTAGATGGCTACACCTTC CASSILGQVDGYTF TRBJ1-2 TRBD1 TRBV19 .
TGTGCCAGCAGTGGAACAGAATCCACCGGGGAGCTGTTTTTT CASSGTESTGELFF TRBJ2-2 . TRBV2 .
TGCAGTGCTAGTTCTGCGGGGGGGGGAGATACGCAGTATTTT CSASSAGGGDTQYF TRBJ2-3 TRBD2 TRBV20-1 .